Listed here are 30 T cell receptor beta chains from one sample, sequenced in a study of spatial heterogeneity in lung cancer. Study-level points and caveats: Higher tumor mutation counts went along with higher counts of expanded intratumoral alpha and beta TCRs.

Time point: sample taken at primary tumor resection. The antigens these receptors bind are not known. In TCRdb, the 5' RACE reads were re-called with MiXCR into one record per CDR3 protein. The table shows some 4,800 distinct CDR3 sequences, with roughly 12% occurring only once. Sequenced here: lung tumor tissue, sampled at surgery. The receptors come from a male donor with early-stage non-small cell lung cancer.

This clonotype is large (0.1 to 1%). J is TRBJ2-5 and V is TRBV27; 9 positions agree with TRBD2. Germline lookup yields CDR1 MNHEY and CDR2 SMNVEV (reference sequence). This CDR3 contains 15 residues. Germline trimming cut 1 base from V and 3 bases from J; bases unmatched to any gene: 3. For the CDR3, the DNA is TGTGCCAGCAGTTTATGGTCTAGCGGGAAAGAGACCCAGTACTTC. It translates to CASSLWSSGKETQYF.

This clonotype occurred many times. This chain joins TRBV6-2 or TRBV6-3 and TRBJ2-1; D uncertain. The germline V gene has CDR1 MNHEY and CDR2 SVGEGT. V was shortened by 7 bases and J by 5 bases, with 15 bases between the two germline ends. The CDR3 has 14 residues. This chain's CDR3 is CASTKTLLDNEQFF. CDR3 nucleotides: TGTGCCAGCACCAAAACTTTACTCGACAATGAGCAGTTCTTC.

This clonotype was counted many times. For the CDR3, the DNA is TGCAGTTCCCATGGGGACAGGGGATCGGGAAAACTGTTTTTT. Residues: CSSHGDRGSGKLFF. J is TRBJ1-4 and V is TRBV20-1; 10 bases match TRBD1. This CDR3 contains 14 residues. CDR1 and CDR2 from the germline V gene are DFQATT and SNEGSKA (reference sequence). Trimming at V came to 8 bases and at J to 10 bases, leaving 13 bases not matched to a gene.

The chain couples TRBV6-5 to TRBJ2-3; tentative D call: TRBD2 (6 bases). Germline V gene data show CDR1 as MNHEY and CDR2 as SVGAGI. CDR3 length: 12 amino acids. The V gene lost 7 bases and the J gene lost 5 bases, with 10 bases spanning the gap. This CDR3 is CASTTRGDTQYF. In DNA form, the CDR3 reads TGTGCCAGCACCACGCGGGGAGATACGCAGTATTTT.

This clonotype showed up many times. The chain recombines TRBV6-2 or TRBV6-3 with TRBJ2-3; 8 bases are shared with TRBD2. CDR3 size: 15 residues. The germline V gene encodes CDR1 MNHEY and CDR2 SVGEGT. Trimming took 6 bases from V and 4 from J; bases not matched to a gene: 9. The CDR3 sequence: CASSYGTRVSDTQYF. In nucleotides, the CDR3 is TGTGCCAGCAGCTACGGGACTAGGGTATCAGATACGCAGTATTTT.

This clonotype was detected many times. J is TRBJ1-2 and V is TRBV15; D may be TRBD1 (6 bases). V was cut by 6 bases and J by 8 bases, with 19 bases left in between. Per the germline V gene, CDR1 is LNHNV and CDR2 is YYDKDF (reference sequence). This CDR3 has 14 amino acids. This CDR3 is CATRALGGASGYTF. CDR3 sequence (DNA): TGTGCCACCAGAGCCCTTGGGGGGGCGAGCGGCTACACCTTC.

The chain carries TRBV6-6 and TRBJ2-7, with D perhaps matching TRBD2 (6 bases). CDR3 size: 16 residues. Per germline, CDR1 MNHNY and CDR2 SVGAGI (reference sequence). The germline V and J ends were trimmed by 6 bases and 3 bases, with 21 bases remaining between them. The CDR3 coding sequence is TGTGCCAGCAGGGCCGGCGATGAGCGGGTCTTCTACGAGCAGTACTTC. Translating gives CASRAGDERVFYEQYF.

CDR3 in DNA: TGTGCCAGCAGCTTAGCGAGGGCAGCCACCGGGGAGCTGTTTTTT. This translates into CASSLARAATGELFF. The chain couples TRBV11-1 to TRBJ2-2, with a possible D match to TRBD2 (5 bases). CDR1 and CDR2 from the germline V gene are SGHAT and FQDESV (reference sequence). CDR3 length: 15 amino acids. The germline V and J ends were trimmed by 0 bases and 4 bases, with 9 bases remaining between them.

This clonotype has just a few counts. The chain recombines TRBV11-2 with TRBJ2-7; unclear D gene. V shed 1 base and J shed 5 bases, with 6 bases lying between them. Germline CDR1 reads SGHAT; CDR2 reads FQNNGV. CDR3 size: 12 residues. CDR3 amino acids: CASSLVGNEQYF. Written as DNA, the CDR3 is TGTGCCAGCAGCTTAGTCGGAAACGAGCAGTACTTC.

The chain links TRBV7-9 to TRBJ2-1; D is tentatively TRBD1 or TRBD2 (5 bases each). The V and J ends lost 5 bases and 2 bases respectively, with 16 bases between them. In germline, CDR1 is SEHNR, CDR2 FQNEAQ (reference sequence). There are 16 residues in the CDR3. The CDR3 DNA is TGTGCCAGCAGCACTACTTCCGGGACCACCTACAATGAGCAGTTCTTC. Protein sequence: CASSTTSGTTYNEQFF. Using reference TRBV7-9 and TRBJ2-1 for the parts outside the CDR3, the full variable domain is DTGVSQNPRHKITKRGQNVTFRCDPISEHNRLYWYRQTLGQGPEFLTYFQNEAQLEKSRLLSDRFSAERPKGSFSTLEIQRTEQGDSAMYLCASSTTSGTTYNEQFFGPGTRLTVL.

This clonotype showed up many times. CDR3 coding DNA: TGCGCCAGCAGCTTGATCCCTAGCGGGGCCCCGAGCTCCTACAATGAGCAGTTCTTC. It codes for CASSLIPSGAPSSYNEQFF. The chain links TRBV5-1 to TRBJ2-1; 9 nucleotides match TRBD2. The CDR3 sequence is 19 residues long. Germline CDR1 reads SGHRS; CDR2 reads YFSETQ. J lost 0 bases, V lost 1 base, and 11 bases had no gene match.

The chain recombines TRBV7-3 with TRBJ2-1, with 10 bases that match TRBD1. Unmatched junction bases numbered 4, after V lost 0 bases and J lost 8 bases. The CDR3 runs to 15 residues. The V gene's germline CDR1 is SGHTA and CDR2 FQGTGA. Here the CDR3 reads CASSLTGQGYDEQFF. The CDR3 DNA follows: TGTGCCAGCAGCTTAACGGGACAGGGGTACGATGAGCAGTTCTTC.

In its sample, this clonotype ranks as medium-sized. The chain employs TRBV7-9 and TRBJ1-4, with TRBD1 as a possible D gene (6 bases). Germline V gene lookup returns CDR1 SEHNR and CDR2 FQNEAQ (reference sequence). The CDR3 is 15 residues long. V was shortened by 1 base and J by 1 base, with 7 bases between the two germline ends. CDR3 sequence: CASSLEGGTNEKLFF. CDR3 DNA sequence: TGTGCCAGCAGCTTAGAAGGGGGAACTAATGAAAAACTGTTTTTT. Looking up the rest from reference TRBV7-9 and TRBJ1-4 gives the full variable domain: DTGVSQNPRHKITKRGQNVTFRCDPISEHNRLYWYRQTLGQGPEFLTYFQNEAQLEKSRLLSDRFSAERPKGSFSTLEIQRTEQGDSAMYLCASSLEGGTNEKLFFGSGTQLSVL.

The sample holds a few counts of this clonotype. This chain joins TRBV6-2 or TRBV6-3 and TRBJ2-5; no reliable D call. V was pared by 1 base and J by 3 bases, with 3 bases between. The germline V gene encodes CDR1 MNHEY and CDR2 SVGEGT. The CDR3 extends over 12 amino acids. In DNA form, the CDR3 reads TGTGCCAGCAGTTACTATGAAGAGACCCAGTACTTC. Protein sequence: CASSYYEETQYF.

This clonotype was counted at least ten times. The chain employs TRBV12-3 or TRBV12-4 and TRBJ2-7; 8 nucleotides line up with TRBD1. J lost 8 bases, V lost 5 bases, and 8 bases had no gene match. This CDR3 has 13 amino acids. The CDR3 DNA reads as TGTGCCAGCAGTCCCATGACAGGGGCGAAGCAGTACTTC. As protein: CASSPMTGAKQYF.

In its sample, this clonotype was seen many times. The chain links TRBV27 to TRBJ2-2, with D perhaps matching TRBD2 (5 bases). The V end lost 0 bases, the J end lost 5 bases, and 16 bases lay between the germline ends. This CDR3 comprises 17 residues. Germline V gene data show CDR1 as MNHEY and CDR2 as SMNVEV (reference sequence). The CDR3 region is CASSLSIMRAATGELFF. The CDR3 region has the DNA TGTGCCAGCAGTTTATCGATAATGAGGGCAGCAACCGGGGAGCTGTTTTTT.

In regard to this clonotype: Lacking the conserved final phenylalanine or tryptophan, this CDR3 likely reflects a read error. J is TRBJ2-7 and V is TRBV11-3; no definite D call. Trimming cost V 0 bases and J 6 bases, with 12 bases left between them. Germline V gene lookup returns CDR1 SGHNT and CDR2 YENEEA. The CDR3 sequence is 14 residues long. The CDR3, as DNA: TGTGCCAGCAGCTTAGATCTTGCGAAGTCCGAGCAGTACATC. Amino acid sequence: CASSLDLAKSEQYI.

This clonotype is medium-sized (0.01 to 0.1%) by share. The CDR3 DNA sequence: TGTGCCAGCAGCACAACAGGAGACCTCTATGGCTACACCTTC. This translates into CASSTTGDLYGYTF. The rearrangement links TRBV28 to TRBJ1-2, with a tentative D call TRBD1 (5 bases). The CDR3 runs 14 residues. Germline loops: CDR1 MDHEN, CDR2 SYDVKM. Trimming took 6 bases from V and 4 from J, leaving 15 bases between them.

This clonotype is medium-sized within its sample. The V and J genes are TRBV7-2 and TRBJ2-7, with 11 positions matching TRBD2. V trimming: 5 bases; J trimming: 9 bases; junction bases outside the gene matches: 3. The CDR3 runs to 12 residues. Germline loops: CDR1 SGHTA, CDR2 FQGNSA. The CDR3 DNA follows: TGTGCCAGCAGCGAGACTAGCGGGGTGCAGTACTTC. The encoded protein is CASSETSGVQYF.

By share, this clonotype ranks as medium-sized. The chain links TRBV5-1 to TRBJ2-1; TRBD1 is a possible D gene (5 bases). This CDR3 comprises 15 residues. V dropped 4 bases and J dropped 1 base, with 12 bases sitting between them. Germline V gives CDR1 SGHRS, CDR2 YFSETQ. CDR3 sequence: CASSPGSQSYNEQFF. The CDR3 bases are TGCGCCAGCAGCCCAGGGTCCCAATCCTACAATGAGCAGTTCTTC.

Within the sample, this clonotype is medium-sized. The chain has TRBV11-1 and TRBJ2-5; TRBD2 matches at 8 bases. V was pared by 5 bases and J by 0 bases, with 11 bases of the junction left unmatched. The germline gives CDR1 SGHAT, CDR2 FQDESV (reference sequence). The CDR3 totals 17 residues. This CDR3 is CASSTGSRGRNQETQYF. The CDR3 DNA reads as TGTGCCAGCAGCACTGGCAGCCGCGGGAGGAACCAAGAGACCCAGTACTTC.

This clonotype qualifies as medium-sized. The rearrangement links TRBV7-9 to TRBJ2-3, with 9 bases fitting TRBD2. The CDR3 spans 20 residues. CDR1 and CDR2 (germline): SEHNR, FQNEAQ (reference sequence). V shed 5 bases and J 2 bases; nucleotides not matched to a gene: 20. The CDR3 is CASSGLLAREGPLLTDTQYF. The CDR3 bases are TGTGCCAGCAGCGGCCTCCTCGCGCGGGAGGGCCCTCTTCTCACAGATACGCAGTATTTT.

This CDR3 is CSVTSGSGYEQYF. CDR3 bases: TGCAGCGTAACTAGCGGGAGCGGCTACGAGCAGTACTTC. The J gene is TRBJ2-7, the V gene TRBV29-1; the match to TRBD2 covers 11 bases. The trim removed 6 bases at V and 3 bases at J, leaving 4 bases unmatched. The CDR3 contains 13 residues. CDR1 and CDR2 (germline): SQVTM, ANQGSEA.

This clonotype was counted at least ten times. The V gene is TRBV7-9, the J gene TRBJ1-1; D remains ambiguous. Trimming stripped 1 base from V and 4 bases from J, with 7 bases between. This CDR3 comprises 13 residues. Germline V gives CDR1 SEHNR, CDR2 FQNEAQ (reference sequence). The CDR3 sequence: CASSLVRGTEAFF. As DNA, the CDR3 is TGTGCCAGCAGCTTAGTTCGGGGCACTGAAGCTTTCTTT.

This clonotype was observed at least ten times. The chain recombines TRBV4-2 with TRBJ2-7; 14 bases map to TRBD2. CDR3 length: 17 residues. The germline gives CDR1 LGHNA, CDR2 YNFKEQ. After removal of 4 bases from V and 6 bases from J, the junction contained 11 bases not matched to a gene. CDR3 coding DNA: TGTGCCAGCAGCCCGATGACTAGCGGGAGGGCTCCGCGCGAGCAGTACTTC. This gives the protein CASSPMTSGRAPREQYF.

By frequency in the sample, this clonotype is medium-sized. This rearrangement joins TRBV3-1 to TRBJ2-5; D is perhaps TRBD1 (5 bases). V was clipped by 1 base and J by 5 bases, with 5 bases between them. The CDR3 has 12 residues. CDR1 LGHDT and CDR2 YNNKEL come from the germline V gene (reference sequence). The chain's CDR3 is CASSQGGETQYF. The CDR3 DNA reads TGTGCCAGCAGCCAAGGGGGCGAGACCCAGTACTTC.

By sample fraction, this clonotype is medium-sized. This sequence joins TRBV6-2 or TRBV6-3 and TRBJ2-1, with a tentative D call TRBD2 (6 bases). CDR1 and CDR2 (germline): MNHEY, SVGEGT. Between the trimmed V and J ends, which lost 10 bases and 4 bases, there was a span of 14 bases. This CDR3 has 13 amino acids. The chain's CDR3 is CATLGGVYNEQFF. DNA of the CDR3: TGTGCCACCCTGGGGGGAGTATACAATGAGCAGTTCTTC.

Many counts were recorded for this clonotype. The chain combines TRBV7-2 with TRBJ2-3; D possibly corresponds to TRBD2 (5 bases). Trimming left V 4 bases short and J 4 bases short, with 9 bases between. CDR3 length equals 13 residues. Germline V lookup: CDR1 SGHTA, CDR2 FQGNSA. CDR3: CASSWRTSDTQYF. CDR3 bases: TGTGCCAGCAGCTGGAGGACGTCAGATACGCAGTATTTT.

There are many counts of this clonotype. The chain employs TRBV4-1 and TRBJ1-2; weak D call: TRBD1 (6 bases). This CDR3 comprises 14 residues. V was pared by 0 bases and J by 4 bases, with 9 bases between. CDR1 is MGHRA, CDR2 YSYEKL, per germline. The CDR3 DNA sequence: TGCGCCAGCAGCCAAGAACAGGGCCCCTATGGCTACACCTTC. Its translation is CASSQEQGPYGYTF.

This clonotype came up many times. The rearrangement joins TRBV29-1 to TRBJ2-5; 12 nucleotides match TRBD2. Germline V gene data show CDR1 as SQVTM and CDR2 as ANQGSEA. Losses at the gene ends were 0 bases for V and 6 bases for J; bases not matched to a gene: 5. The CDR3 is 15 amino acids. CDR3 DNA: TGCAGCGTTGAAGACCCTCTAGCGGGGGGGCAGACCCAGTACTTC. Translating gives CSVEDPLAGGQTQYF.